Detailed here is one T cell receptor (beta chain). Its antigen is unknown. The data are from a study of CD8+ T cells in alopecia areata. cDNA prepared by RNA extraction and subsequent reverse transcription served as the template for sequencing. This table comes from immunoSEQ multiplex PCR, and its TCRdb copy is limited to in-frame clones, with some not included. The sample has more than 95,000 clones, 55% seen once. Isolation of CD4+ and CD8+ T cells from PBMCs was achieved by sorting. CDR3 length: 13 amino acids. Per germline, CDR1 SQVTM and CDR2 ANQGSEA. Trimming pared 7 bases from V and 1 base from J, leaving 13 bases between. Study-level findings and limits: Resident alphabeta T-cell populations of normal skin are likewise subject to sequencing in scalp samples. Affected lesional scalp, above all in alopecia totalis/universalis, was more clonal than normal scalp.

Sample: CD4+ T cells sorted from blood. The clonotype originates from a human donor in good health. The chain has TRBV29-1 and TRBJ1-1; D possibly corresponds to TRBD1 (6 bases). The CDR3 loop is CSGRGQPNTEAFF. The DNA of the CDR3 is TGCAGCGGAAGAGGACAGCCGAACACTGAAGCTTTCTTT.